Shown below are 12 T cell receptor beta chains from a single sample sequenced in a study of regulatory T cells in long-lasting Graves disease. The time point was: newly diagnosed GD, antithyroid drugs for less than 3 months. PBMC RNA was the source of the TCR library. Library construction for TCR beta used iRepertoire HTBI primers and Arm-PCR of CDR3 regions. TCRdb redid the calling of the multiplex PCR reads with MiXCR, one entry per CDR3 protein. The sample holds 400,000 to 500,000 distinct CDR3 sequences, 14% to 15% seen once. The same data also contributed to another study, on T cells in Graves' hyperthyroidism and ophthalmopathy.

Sequenced here: peripheral blood mononuclear cells (PBMCs), sampled at new diagnosis, from a patient treated with antithyroid drugs. Receptors were obtained from a woman aged 25 to 45 with Graves disease.

There are many counts of this clonotype. This chain joins TRBV4-1 and TRBJ2-1; D gene ambiguous. This CDR3 region has 11 residues. Trimming shortened V by 0 bases and J by 10 bases, and 4 bases separated the two germline ends. Germline CDR1 and CDR2: MGHRA and YSYEKL. Here the CDR3 DNA reads TGCGCCAGCAGCCAAGAGTCCGAGCAGTTCTTC. The encoded protein is CASSQESEQFF.

Only a few counts were recorded for this clonotype. The chain has TRBV7-9 and TRBJ1-1; 7 bases align to TRBD1. V lost 4 bases and J lost 10; bases outside the gene matches: 6. The CDR3 is made up of 12 amino acids. The germline gives CDR1 SEHNR, CDR2 FQNEAQ (reference sequence). The CDR3 DNA follows: TGTGCCAGCAGCTCGAGGGGACAGAGAGCTTTCTTT. Protein: CASSSRGQRAFF.

This clonotype occurred many times. This chain links TRBV6-1 with TRBJ2-1, with D possibly TRBD2 on 5 matching bases. The ends were cut back, 8 bases at V and 7 bases at J, with 15 bases in the middle. CDR3 length: 13 residues. CDR1 is MNHNS and CDR2 is SASEGT in the germline V gene. The CDR3 reads CASEGPMGNEQFF. The CDR3 nucleotides read TGTGCCAGCGAGGGTCCGATGGGTAATGAGCAGTTCTTC.

This clonotype has ten or more counts. This sequence joins TRBV7-3 and TRBJ1-6, with D perhaps TRBD1 (6 bases). This CDR3 region has 13 residues. Trimming stripped 6 bases from V and 10 bases from J, with 13 bases between. Germline-derived CDR1 and CDR2 are SGHTA and FQGTGA. CDR3 sequence (DNA): TGTGCCAGCAGTAAGGGGGGTCTCTCACCCCTCCACTTT. Protein product: CASSKGGLSPLHF.

This clonotype has ten or more counts. The V gene is TRBV2, the J gene TRBJ1-4; 7 bases agree with TRBD1. Germline CDR1 reads SNHLY; CDR2 reads FYNNEI. V gave up 4 bases and J gave up 7 bases; unmatched junction bases: 12. The CDR3 loop spans 16 amino acids. The CDR3 nucleotides read TGTGCCAGCAGTGCTGTTGGAGGGGGCGCAGGTGAAAAACTGTTTTTT. Residues: CASSAVGGGAGEKLFF.

Ten or more counts support this clonotype. The chain carries TRBV11-2 and TRBJ1-2; the D gene is possibly TRBD1 (6 bases). Trimming left V 0 bases short and J 7 bases short, with 9 bases between. Germline-derived CDR1 and CDR2 are SGHAT and FQNNGV. The CDR3 spans 13 residues. The CDR3 loop reads CASSLETGSGYTF. The DNA for the CDR3 is TGTGCCAGCAGCTTAGAGACAGGCAGTGGCTACACCTTC.

This clonotype showed up many times. This chain uses TRBV20-1 with TRBJ2-1; D is possibly TRBD1 or TRBD2 (5 bases each). V was cut by 1 base and J by 3 bases, with 13 bases left in between. This CDR3 comprises 15 residues. Germline V gene lookup returns CDR1 DFQATT and CDR2 SNEGSKA (reference sequence). The CDR3 sequence is CSARGWGLVYNEQFF. The CDR3 nucleotides read TGCAGTGCTAGAGGCTGGGGGTTGGTCTACAATGAGCAGTTCTTC.

The CDR3 coding sequence is TGTGCCACCAGCAGAGACCGAGGTTGGGAGACCCAGTACTTC. Encoded protein: CATSRDRGWETQYF. J is TRBJ2-5 and V is TRBV15; unclear D gene. Looked up from germline, CDR1 is LNHNV and CDR2 is YYDKDF (reference sequence). The CDR3 is made up of 14 amino acids. Deletions cut 0 bases from V and 5 bases from J, with 10 bases between. Full variable domain (rest looked up from reference TRBV15 and TRBJ2-5): DAMVIQNPRYQVTQFGKPVTLSCSQTLNHNVMYWYQQKSSQAPKLLFHYYDKDFNNEADTPDNFQSRRPNTSFCFLDIRSPGLGDTAMYLCATSRDRGWETQYFGPGTRLLVL.

This sequence joins TRBV27 and TRBJ2-7, with TRBD1 as a possible D gene (7 bases). Germline CDR1 reads MNHEY; CDR2 reads SMNVEV (reference sequence). CDR3 size: 15 residues. The ends were cut back, 7 bases at V and 5 bases at J, with 21 bases in the middle. DNA of the CDR3: TGTGCCAGCACTCCCCCGGCGGGCAGGGGGGACGAGCAGTACTTC. Translating it yields CASTPPAGRGDEQYF.

This clonotype was counted ten times or more. This chain joins TRBV25-1 and TRBJ2-7, with TRBD1 matching over 9 bases. CDR3 size: 15 residues. J was trimmed by 3 bases and V by 6 bases; bases with no gene match: 9. Germline V CDR1 and CDR2: MGHDK, SYGVNS. CDR3 in amino acids: CASSVGQGFRYEQYF. The DNA of the CDR3 is TGTGCCAGCAGCGTCGGACAGGGGTTCCGCTACGAGCAGTACTTC.

This clonotype has a handful of counts. The genes are TRBV4-1 and TRBJ2-4, with a possible D match to TRBD2 (5 bases). The CDR3 is 17 residues long. Germline-derived CDR1 and CDR2 are MGHRA and YSYEKL. V was shortened by 0 bases and J by 1 base, with 13 bases between the two germline ends. The DNA of the CDR3 is TGCGCCAGCAGCCAAGATCGGCGGGTCGCGGCCAAAAACATTCAGTACTTC. It is translated as CASSQDRRVAAKNIQYF.

This clonotype was recorded at least ten times. The chain recombines TRBV11-2 with TRBJ1-4; no firm D call. The CDR3 consists of 13 residues. Trimming took 5 bases from V and 2 from J, leaving 6 bases between them. Germline V gene sequence: CDR1 SGHAT, CDR2 FQNNGV. In DNA form, the CDR3 reads TGTGCCAGCAGCCTTGTTACTAATGAAAAACTGTTTTTT. It translates to CASSLVTNEKLFF.